This T cell receptor beta chain was identified in a study of T cell repertoires in cytomegalovirus infection. For the study at large: Shared public TCR beta signatures pointed to both CMV infection and a matching HLA type.

Study-level points and caveats: Dominating the ex vivo response were TCR beta clonotypes that were CMV-specific and HLA-C-restricted. Carriers of CMV plus the relevant HLA were identified by cumulative public TCR beta family frequency.

As for this clonotype: Its antigen is not identified. Germline and junction disagree at one end, which may indicate a read error.

The length of the CDR3 is 13 residues. TCRdb re-analysed the reads in MiXCR, keeping a single row per CDR3 protein. The sample lists approximately 750,000 distinct CDR3 sequences, 35% to 40% occurring once. The chain recombines TRBV12-3 or TRBV12-4 with TRBJ1-2; D possibly corresponds to TRBD1 (5 bases). Material for sequencing was PBMCs. This clonotype was obtained from a human donor in good health (CMV status not recorded). Some clones in this sample may be carry-over from other donors' samples. The CDR3 spells CARSFWEGKGYPF. As DNA, the CDR3 is TGTGCCAGAAGTTTCTGGGAGGGGAAGGGCTACCCCTTC.